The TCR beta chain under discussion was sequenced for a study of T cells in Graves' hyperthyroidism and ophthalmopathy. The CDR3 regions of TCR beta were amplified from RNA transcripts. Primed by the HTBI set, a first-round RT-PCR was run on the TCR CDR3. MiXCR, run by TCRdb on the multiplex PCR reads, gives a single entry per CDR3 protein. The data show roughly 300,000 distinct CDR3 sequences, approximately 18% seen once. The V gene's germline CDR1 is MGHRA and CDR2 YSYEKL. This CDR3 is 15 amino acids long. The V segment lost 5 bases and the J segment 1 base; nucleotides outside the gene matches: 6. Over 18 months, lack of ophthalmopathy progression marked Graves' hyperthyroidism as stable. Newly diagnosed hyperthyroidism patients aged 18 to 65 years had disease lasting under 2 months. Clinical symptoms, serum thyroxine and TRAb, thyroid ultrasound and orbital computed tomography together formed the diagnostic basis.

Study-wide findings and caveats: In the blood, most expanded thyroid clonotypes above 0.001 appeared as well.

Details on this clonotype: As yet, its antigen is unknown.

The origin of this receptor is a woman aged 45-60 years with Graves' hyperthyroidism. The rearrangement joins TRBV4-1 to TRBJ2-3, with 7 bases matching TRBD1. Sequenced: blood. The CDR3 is CASSASGTGTDTQYF. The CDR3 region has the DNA TGCGCCAGCAGCGCGTCCGGGACAGGCACAGATACGCAGTATTTT.